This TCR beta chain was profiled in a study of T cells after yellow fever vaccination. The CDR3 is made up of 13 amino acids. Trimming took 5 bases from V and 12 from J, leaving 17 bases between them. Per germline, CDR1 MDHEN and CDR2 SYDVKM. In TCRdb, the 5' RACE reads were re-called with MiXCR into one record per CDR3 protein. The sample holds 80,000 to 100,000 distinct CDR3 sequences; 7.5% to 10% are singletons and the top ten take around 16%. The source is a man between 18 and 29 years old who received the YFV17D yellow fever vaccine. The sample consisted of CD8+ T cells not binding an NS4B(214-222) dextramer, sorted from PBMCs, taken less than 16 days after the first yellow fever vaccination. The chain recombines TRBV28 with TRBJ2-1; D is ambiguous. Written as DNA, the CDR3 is TGTGCCAGCAGTCGCAGACTGGCCCCGGGGCAGTTCTTC. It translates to CASSRRLAPGQFF. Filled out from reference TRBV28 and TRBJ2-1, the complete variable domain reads DVKVTQSSRYLVKRTGEKVFLECVQDMDHENMFWYRQDPGLGLRLIYFSYDVKMKEKGDIPEGYSVSREKKERFSLILESASTNQTSMYLCASSRRLAPGQFFGPGTRLTVL.